These T cell receptor beta chains were read from a single sample in a study of blood T cell repertoires in COVID-19. The table came from immunoSEQ multiplex PCR; TCRdb's copy has only in-frame clones and leaves some out. The profile covers under 65,000 clones, with about 89% appearing a single time and roughly 2% taken by the ten largest. Sequencing was performed on peripheral blood. These receptors came from a human donor in a cohort sampled during active COVID-19. The CDR3 runs from the conserved cysteine through the conserved F or W. A D gene is named only where the DNA matches it firmly. Where a row states a size, it is once, few, many or the class of an expanded clone; other rows omit it.

TRBD1,TRBV11-2,TRBJ2-7,once,CASSVDREYEQYF,TGTGCCAGCAGCGTCGACAGGGAGTACGAGCAGTACTTC
NA,TRBV9,TRBJ1-6,NA,CASSADINSPLHF,TGTGCCAGCAGTGCCGACATTAATTCACCCCTCCACTTT
NA,TRBV6-8,TRBJ2-7,once,CASSPGRNRRYEQYF,TGTGCCAGCAGCCCCGGTAGGAACCGGCGGTACGAGCAGTACTTC
TRBD1,TRBV5-6,TRBJ2-3,NA,CASSYGTGAADTQYF,TGTGCCAGCAGCTACGGGACAGGGGCCGCAGATACGCAGTATTTT
NA,TRBV5-6,TRBJ1-2,NA,CASSLAAGKVLGGYTF,TGTGCCAGCAGCTTGGCCGCAGGAAAGGTATTAGGTGGCTACACCTTC
NA,TRBV27,TRBJ1-5,NA,CASSLFGGLGNQPQHF,TGTGCCAGCAGTTTATTTGGGGGCTTGGGCAATCAGCCCCAGCATTTT
TRBD2,TRBV7-2,TRBJ2-1,NA,CASSSRLARSSYNEQFF,TGTGCCAGCAGCAGCCGACTAGCGCGCAGCTCCTACAATGAGCAGTTCTTC
TRBD1,TRBV15,TRBJ2-1,NA,CATSRSNRGNEQFF,TGTGCCACCAGCAGATCGAACAGGGGAAATGAGCAGTTCTTC
TRBD2,TRBV25-1,TRBJ2-1,NA,CASSRSGTSTSNEQFF,TGTGCCAGCAGCCGATCCGGGACTAGCACCTCCAATGAGCAGTTCTTC
NA,TRBV6-1,TRBJ2-5,NA,CASSGVDTPPMETQYF,TGTGCCAGCAGTGGAGTGGACACTCCACCGATGGAGACCCAGTACTTC
NA,TRBV3-1/TRBV3-2,TRBJ2-5,NA,CASSLQGSETQYF,TGTGCCAGCAGTCTTCAGGGATCCGAGACCCAGTACTTC
NA,TRBV29-1,TRBJ2-2,NA,CSVGRGSNELFF,TGCAGCGTTGGCCGGGGGTCTAATGAGCTGTTTTTT
NA,TRBV7-9,TRBJ1-2,NA,CASSFSHREQYRGYTF,TGTGCCAGCAGCTTTAGTCACAGGGAGCAATATCGTGGCTACACCTTC
TRBD2,TRBV7-2,TRBJ2-7,NA,CASSRGDRVEQYF,TGTGCCAGCTCACGGGGGGACCGAGTCGAGCAGTACTTC
NA,TRBV11-3,TRBJ2-2,NA,CASSLDEVTGELFF,TGTGCCAGCAGCTTAGATGAGGTCACCGGGGAGCTGTTTTTT
NA,TRBV15,TRBJ2-5,NA,CATSRPWEYQETQYF,TGTGCCACCAGCAGACCCTGGGAGTACCAAGAGACCCAGTACTTC
TRBD2,TRBV3-1/TRBV3-2,TRBJ2-1,NA,CASSPRGGNEQFF,TGTGCCAGCAGCCCGCGGGGGGGCAATGAGCAGTTCTTC
TRBD2,TRBV4-1,TRBJ2-1,NA,CASSQDTPGLAGSSYNEQFF,TGCGCCAGCAGCCAAGATACCCCCGGACTAGCGGGGAGCTCCTACAATGAGCAGTTCTTC
NA,TRBV5-1,TRBJ2-5,NA,CASSVLLTQETQYF,TGCGCCAGCAGCGTTCTACTTACCCAAGAGACCCAGTACTTC
NA,TRBV4-3,TRBJ1-5,NA,CASSQSWTDNQPQHF,TGCGCCAGCAGCCAATCCTGGACAGATAATCAGCCCCAGCATTTT